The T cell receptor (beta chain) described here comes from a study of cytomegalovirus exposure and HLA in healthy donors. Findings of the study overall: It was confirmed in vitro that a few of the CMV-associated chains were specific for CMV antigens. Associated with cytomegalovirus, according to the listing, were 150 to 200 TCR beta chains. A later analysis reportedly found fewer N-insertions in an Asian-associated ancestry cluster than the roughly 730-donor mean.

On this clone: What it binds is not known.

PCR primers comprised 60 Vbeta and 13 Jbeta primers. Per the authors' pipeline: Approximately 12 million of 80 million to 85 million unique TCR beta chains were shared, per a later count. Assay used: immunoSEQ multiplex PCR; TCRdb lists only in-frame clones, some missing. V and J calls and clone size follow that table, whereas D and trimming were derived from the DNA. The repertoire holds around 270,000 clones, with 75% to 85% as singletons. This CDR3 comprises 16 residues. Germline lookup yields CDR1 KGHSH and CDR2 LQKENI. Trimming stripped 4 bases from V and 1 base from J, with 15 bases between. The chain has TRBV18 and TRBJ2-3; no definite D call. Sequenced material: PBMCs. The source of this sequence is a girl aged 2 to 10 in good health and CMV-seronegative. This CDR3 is CASSRRQKRRTDTQYF. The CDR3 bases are TGTGCCAGCTCACGACGACAAAAACGACGCACAGATACGCAGTATTTT.